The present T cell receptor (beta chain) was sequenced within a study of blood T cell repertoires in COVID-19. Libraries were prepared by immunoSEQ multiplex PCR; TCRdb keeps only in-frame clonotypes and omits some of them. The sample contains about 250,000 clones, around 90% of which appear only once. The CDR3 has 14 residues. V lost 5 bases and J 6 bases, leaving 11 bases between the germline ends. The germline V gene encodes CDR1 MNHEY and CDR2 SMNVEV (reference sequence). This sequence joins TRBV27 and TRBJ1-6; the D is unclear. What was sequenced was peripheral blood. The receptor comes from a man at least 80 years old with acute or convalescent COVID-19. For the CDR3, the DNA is TGTGCCAGCAGTCCCCGGGGAAGTAATTCACCCCTCCACTTT. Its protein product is CASSPRGSNSPLHF.